This TCR beta chain stems from a study of cytomegalovirus exposure and HLA in healthy donors. Study background: Findings of an earlier analysis included some 120 million unique TCR beta sequences from 180 million or so T cells.

Study-level findings and limits: TCR beta sequences reportedly predicted the HLA-A and HLA-B alleles of most subjects accurately. It was fewer than 200 TCR beta chains that were listed as cytomegalovirus-associated.

V shed 1 base and J shed 1 base, with 5 bases lying between them. The CDR3 contains 13 residues. The germline V gene encodes CDR1 MGHRA and CDR2 YSYEKL. This clone was picked up a small number of times. Its target is not known. Amplification used 60 Vbeta primers and 13 Jbeta primers. Produced via immunoSEQ multiplex PCR; TCRdb's table is partial and in-frame only. Of around 190,000 clones listed, around 80% are singletons. The sequenced sample was PBMCs. The chain uses TRBV4-1 and TRBJ2-7; TRBD2 is a possible D gene (5 bases). This TCR was sampled from a man between 35 and 55 years old in good health and CMV-seropositive. CDR3 sequence reads: CASSQAGSYEQYF. CDR3 nucleotide sequence: TGCGCCAGCAGCCAAGCGGGGTCCTACGAGCAGTACTTC.